The present T cell receptor (beta chain) was sequenced within a study of blood T cell repertoires in COVID-19. Study information: Italy, Spain and the United States were the sources of the convalescent and acute COVID-19 samples. PBMCs, B-cell-depleted T cells, or T cells provided the cDNA or gDNA that made up the material.

The CDR3 loop spans 13 amino acids. The V end was cut by 1 base, the J end by 5 bases, with 8 bases between. Germline assignment: CDR1 SGHTA and CDR2 FQGTGA. In the original analysis: Cell counts per sample came from amplifying reference gene primers. Clones were read by immunoSEQ multiplex PCR, and TCRdb kept only the in-frame ones, dropping some. The V and J calls and clone size were taken over from that table, and D and trimming were inferred from the DNA. This table holds roughly 160,000 clones, approximately 86% found once. The source is a man in his sixties with acute or convalescent COVID-19. The chain recombines TRBV7-3 with TRBJ1-2; perhaps TRBD1 as D (6 bases). The source material was peripheral blood. The CDR3 is CASSLIQGYGYTF. In DNA form, the CDR3 reads TGTGCCAGCAGCTTAATACAGGGTTATGGCTACACCTTC.